This T cell receptor (beta chain) was sequenced in a study of T cell responses to AZD1222 COVID-19 vaccine. The CDR3 is 14 amino acids. V dropped 5 bases and J dropped 8 bases, with 16 bases sitting between them. The germline V gene encodes CDR1 MNHEY and CDR2 SMNVEV (reference sequence). Worth noting for this clone: No antigen is known for it.

Study-wide results and caveats: Among AZD1222 vaccinees, only 5 to 7 were seropositive at baseline.

The assay was immunoSEQ multiplex PCR, and TCRdb's table has in-frame clones only and misses some. This sample has roughly 66,000 clones, with roughly 84% found just once. This specimen was peripheral blood, taken on day 0 of AZD1222 vaccination. The sequence derives from an adult in good health. The chain uses TRBV27 and TRBJ2-4, with a weak D call TRBD2 (6 bases). The chain's CDR3 is CASSPGLGGDIQYF. Here the CDR3 DNA reads TGTGCCAGCAGTCCTGGACTGGGGGGAGACATTCAGTACTTC.